Given below is one TCR beta chain in context. The antigen is not known. The second PCR ran roughly 6 to 12 cycles with a sample-barcoded 5' primer and J-beta primers. One entry per CDR3 protein, called by TCRdb with MiXCR from the 5' RACE reads. The sample lists 980,000 or so distinct CDR3 sequences, 45% to 50% occurring once. These data belong to a study of blood T cells in healthy people across ages. Study-level results: Among long-lived donors, naive CD4+ cells were more numerous and diversity higher than in aged donors.

Isolating PBMCs gave at least 6 million of these cells per sample. The extraction recovered at least 6 micrograms of total RNA per sample. The sequencing input was blood. The source is a man aged 25 to 40 in good health.

The CDR3 reads CASSLGSEGNQPQHF. In nucleotides, the CDR3 is TGTGCCAGCTCACTGGGGTCCGAAGGCAATCAGCCCCAGCATTTT. This rearrangement joins TRBV18 to TRBJ1-5; D unresolved. V lost 4 bases and J 2 bases, leaving 12 bases between the germline ends. The germline gives CDR1 KGHSH, CDR2 LQKENI. This CDR3 contains 15 residues.